This T cell receptor (beta chain) comes out of a study of blood T cells in healthy people across ages. CDR1 is DFQATT, CDR2 SNEGSKA, per germline (reference sequence). The CDR3 has 12 residues. V lost 2 bases and J 7 bases, leaving 12 bases between the germline ends. Healthy Caucasian individuals from Russia aged about 6 to 100 were enrolled as donors. Next came a second PCR, run for about 6 to 11 cycles, which used a sample-barcoded 5' primer along with a J-beta primer mix. TCRdb recomputed calls from the 5' RACE reads with MiXCR, one row per CDR3 protein. Found here are roughly 1,800,000 distinct CDR3 sequences, about 50% of them singletons; the top ten hold about 2.1%.

The sequence was collected from a woman aged 40 to 50 in good health. This chain links TRBV20-1 with TRBJ2-7; D is tentatively TRBD1 or TRBD2 (6 bases each). The sequencing sample was made of blood. The CDR3 reads CSARWGAREQYF. The CDR3 bases are TGCAGTGCTAGATGGGGGGCGAGAGAGCAGTACTTC.